A single sample is the source of the 4 T cell receptor beta chains below, sequenced in a study of blood T cell repertoires in COVID-19. Libraries were prepared by immunoSEQ multiplex PCR; TCRdb keeps only in-frame clonotypes and omits some of them. The sample has some 400,000 clones, about 89% seen once. Input material: peripheral blood. The receptors were gathered from a woman aged 25 to 39 with COVID-19, enrolled during active disease.

CDR3: CASSPTGFRGFSYEQYF. For the CDR3, the DNA is TGCGCCAGCAGCCCCACCGGATTCCGGGGGTTCTCCTACGAGCAGTACTTC. This sequence joins TRBV5-1 and TRBJ2-7; TRBD2 is a possible D gene (6 bases). CDR3 length equals 17 residues. Germline V gene lookup returns CDR1 SGHRS and CDR2 YFSETQ. The V end lost 4 bases, the J end lost 0 bases, and 20 bases lay between the germline ends.

The chain uses TRBV10-3 and TRBJ1-2; no firm D call. The CDR3 consists of 15 residues. The V and J ends lost 7 bases and 8 bases respectively, with 23 bases between them. Germline V gene data show CDR1 as ENHRY and CDR2 as SYGVKD. In nucleotides, the CDR3 is TGTGCCATCACCGGAGACAATTTGGGAGGGAGGGGCTACACCTTC. The encoded protein is CAITGDNLGGRGYTF.

The chain carries TRBV2 and TRBJ1-6; 8 nucleotides agree with TRBD1. This CDR3 spans 14 amino acids. Per the germline V gene, CDR1 is SNHLY and CDR2 is FYNNEI. J lost 9 bases, V lost 7 bases, and 8 bases had no gene match. CDR3 residues: CASNPGQEGSPLHF. For the CDR3, the DNA is TGTGCCAGCAACCCGGGACAGGAAGGTTCACCCCTCCACTTT.

On this clone itself: Other DNA sequences in this sample translate to the same CDR3. The J gene is TRBJ1-5, the V gene TRBV12-3 or TRBV12-4, with no clear D. CDR3 length equals 13 residues. The V end was cut by 4 bases, the J end by 7 bases, with 11 bases between. CDR3 nucleotide sequence: TGTGCCAGCAGTTGGGCGGGAGGCCAGCCCCAGCATTTT. Translating it yields CASSWAGGQPQHF.